This T cell receptor (beta chain) was identified in a study of CD4 and CD8 cells across lung adenocarcinoma regions. Each CDR3 protein is one row after TCRdb ran MiXCR on the PCR reads. This table has thousands of distinct CDR3 sequences, roughly 50% appearing once. This clonotype occurred many times. Donors had localized lung adenocarcinoma, a non-small cell lung cancer. V lost 2 bases, J lost 4 bases, and 6 bases lay in between. Germline V gene sequence: CDR1 MNHEY, CDR2 SVGAGI. The CDR3 runs to 13 residues. The TCR comes from a male donor with lung adenocarcinoma. The CD4 and CD8 labels of this study may be unreliable. This rearrangement joins TRBV6-5 to TRBJ1-3, with a possible D match to TRBD1 (5 bases). The sequenced material came from CD8+ T cells from the center of a lung tumor. CDR3 loop: CASSYGGGNTIYF. CDR3 coding DNA: TGTGCCAGCAGTTACGGGGGAGGAAACACCATATATTTT.